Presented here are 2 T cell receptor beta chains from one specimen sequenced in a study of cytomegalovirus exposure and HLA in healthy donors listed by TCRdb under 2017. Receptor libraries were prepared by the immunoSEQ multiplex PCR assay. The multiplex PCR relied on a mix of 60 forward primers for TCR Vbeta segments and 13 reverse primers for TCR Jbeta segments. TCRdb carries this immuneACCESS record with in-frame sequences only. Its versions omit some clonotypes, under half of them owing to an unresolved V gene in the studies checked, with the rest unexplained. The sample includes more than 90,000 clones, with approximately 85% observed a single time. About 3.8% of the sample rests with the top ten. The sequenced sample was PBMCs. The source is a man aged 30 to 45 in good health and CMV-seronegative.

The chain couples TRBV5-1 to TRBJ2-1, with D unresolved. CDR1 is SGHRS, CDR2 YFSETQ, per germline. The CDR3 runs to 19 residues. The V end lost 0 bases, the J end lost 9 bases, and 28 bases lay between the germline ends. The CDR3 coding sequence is TGCGCCAGCAGCTTGGGACCCATTTTGGTAGCCCCCAAAGGCATTGAGCAGTTCTTC. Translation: CASSLGPILVAPKGIEQFF. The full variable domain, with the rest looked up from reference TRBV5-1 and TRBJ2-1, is KAGVTQTPRYLIKTRGQQVTLSCSPISGHRSVSWYQQTPGQGLQFLFEYFSETQRNKGNFPGRFSGRQFSNSRSEMNVSTLELGDSALYLCASSLGPILVAPKGIEQFFGPGTRLTVL.

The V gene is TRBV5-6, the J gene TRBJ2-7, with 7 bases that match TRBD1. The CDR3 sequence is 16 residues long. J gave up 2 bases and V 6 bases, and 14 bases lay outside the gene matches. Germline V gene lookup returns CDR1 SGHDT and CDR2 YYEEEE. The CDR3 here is CASTPEGAGGTYEQYF. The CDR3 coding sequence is TGTGCCAGCACCCCCGAGGGTGCAGGGGGTACCTACGAGCAGTACTTC.